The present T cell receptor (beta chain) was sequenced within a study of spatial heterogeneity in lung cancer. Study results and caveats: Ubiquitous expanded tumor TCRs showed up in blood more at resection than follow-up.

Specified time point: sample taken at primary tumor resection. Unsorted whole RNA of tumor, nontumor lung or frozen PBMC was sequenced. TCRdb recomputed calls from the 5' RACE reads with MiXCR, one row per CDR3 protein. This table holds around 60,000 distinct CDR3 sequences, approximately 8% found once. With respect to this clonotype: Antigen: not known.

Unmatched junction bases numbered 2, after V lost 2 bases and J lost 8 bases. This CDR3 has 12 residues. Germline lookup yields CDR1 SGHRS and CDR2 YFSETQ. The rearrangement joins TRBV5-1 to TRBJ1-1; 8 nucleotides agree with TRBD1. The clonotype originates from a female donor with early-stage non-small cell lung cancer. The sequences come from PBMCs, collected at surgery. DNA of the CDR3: TGCGCCAGCAGCTTACGGACAGGGGAAGCTTTCTTT. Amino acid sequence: CASSLRTGEAFF.